Listed here are 28 T cell receptor beta chains from one sample, sequenced in a study of blood T cell repertoires in COVID-19. Here immunoSEQ multiplex PCR was the method, and the copy in TCRdb shows in-frame clones only, minus some. The data contain about 130,000 clones, around 85% of them singletons. Sequenced sample: peripheral blood. Receptors were obtained from a woman older than 75 with acute or convalescent COVID-19.

In DNA form, the CDR3 reads TGTGCCAGCAGTTGGGGACAGGGGGCAGTTGGCTACACCTTC. This gives the protein CASSWGQGAVGYTF. The rearrangement joins TRBV6-5 to TRBJ1-2, with 12 bases lining up with TRBD1. CDR1 is MNHEY and CDR2 is SVGAGI in the germline V gene. The CDR3 spans 14 residues. J lost 7 bases, V lost 4 bases, and 4 bases had no gene match.

This clone was seen a few times. The CDR3 DNA is TGCGCCAGCAGCCAAGATTTTGGACTTGCCTCCGGCTACGAGCAGTACTTC. Its protein product is CASSQDFGLASGYEQYF. The chain has TRBV4-1 and TRBJ2-7; maybe TRBD2 (5 bases). V was pared by 0 bases and J by 3 bases, with 18 bases between. Germline loops: CDR1 MGHRA, CDR2 YSYEKL. CDR3 length: 17 amino acids.

This sequence joins TRBV7-6 and TRBJ2-7; possibly TRBD2 for D (6 bases). From germline, CDR1 is SGHVS and CDR2 FNYEAQ. The CDR3 covers 14 residues. Trimming took 2 bases from V and 3 from J, leaving 11 bases between them. The CDR3 DNA reads as TGTGCCAGCAGCTTAACGGCGGGGAGCTACGAGCAGTACTTC. Translated, it gives CASSLTAGSYEQYF.

With respect to this clone: One end of the junction varies from germline; a read error may be responsible. V and J are TRBV7-7 and TRBJ1-4; D not certain. The CDR3 has 13 amino acids. Germline CDR1 SSHAT, CDR2 FNYEAQ (reference sequence). This chain's CDR3 is CASSLMENEKLFF. The DNA for the CDR3 is TGTGCTAGCAGCTTAATGGAGAATGAAAAACTGTTTTTT.

This clone was seen just once. The V call is TRBV5-6, the J call TRBJ1-2, with D perhaps matching TRBD1 (5 bases). Trimming left V 3 bases short and J 5 bases short, with 20 bases between. The CDR3 runs to 16 residues. Germline CDR1 is SGHDT and CDR2 is YYEEEE. This CDR3 reads CASSSDPDSRVYGYTF. CDR3 sequence (DNA): TGTGCCAGCAGCTCAGACCCCGACAGCCGGGTATATGGCTACACCTTC.

The rearrangement links TRBV2 to TRBJ1-4; 8 bases map to TRBD1. The germline CDR1 and CDR2 sequences are SNHLY and FYNNEI. Unmatched junction bases numbered 2, after V lost 6 bases and J lost 2 bases. CDR3 length: 14 amino acids. The CDR3 DNA sequence: TGTGCCAGCAGGGACAGGGTTACTAATGAAAAACTGTTTTTT. Translated, it gives CASRDRVTNEKLFF.

This rearrangement joins TRBV4-2 to TRBJ2-5; 14 bases match TRBD2. There are 17 residues in the CDR3. CDR1 is LGHNA and CDR2 is YNFKEQ in the germline V gene. V trimming: 4 bases; J trimming: 1 base; junction bases outside the gene matches: 5. The CDR3 DNA reads as TGTGCCAGCAGCCCCGGACTAGCGGGGGGCCTCCAAGAGACCCAGTACTTC. Amino acid sequence: CASSPGLAGGLQETQYF.

The chain employs TRBV6-5 and TRBJ2-5; 7 nucleotides match TRBD2. V shed 6 bases, J shed 4 bases, and the junction held 8 bases outside the gene matches. Germline-derived CDR1 and CDR2 are MNHEY and SVGAGI. The CDR3 is 14 residues long. In DNA form, the CDR3 reads TGTGCCAGCAGCCGGACTAGAAGGGGAGAGACCCAGTACTTC. Translated: CASSRTRRGETQYF.

The chain combines TRBV20-1 with TRBJ1-3, with a weak D call TRBD1 (5 bases). The CDR3 runs 11 residues. Trimming removed 6 bases from V and 7 bases from J, with 10 bases in between. From germline, CDR1 is DFQATT and CDR2 SNEGSKA (reference sequence). CDR3 coding DNA: TGCAGTGCGCCGACAGATAACACCATATATTTT. It specifies CSAPTDNTIYF.

The DNA for the CDR3 is TGTGCCACTAAGACAGGGGTGGCAGATACGCAGTATTTT. It specifies CATKTGVADTQYF. The rearrangement uses TRBV6-6 and TRBJ2-3; 8 nucleotides align to TRBD1. Germline V gene sequence: CDR1 MNHNY, CDR2 SVGAGI (reference sequence). V lost 10 bases, J lost 4 bases, and 7 bases stayed unmatched. The CDR3 is made up of 13 amino acids.

The chain has TRBV10-3 and TRBJ1-1; D gene unclear. CDR1 and CDR2 (germline): ENHRY, SYGVKD. V was trimmed by 6 bases and J by 1 base, leaving 9 bases between them. The CDR3 loop spans 13 amino acids. CDR3 region: CAIREAENTEAFF. CDR3 coding DNA: TGTGCCATCAGGGAGGCAGAGAACACTGAAGCTTTCTTT.

This chain joins TRBV7-2 and TRBJ1-6; D ambiguous. Per germline, CDR1 SGHTA and CDR2 FQGNSA. The CDR3 is made up of 15 amino acids. Trimming pared 5 bases from V and 7 bases from J, leaving 15 bases between. For the CDR3, the DNA is TGTGCCAGCAGCCCCCTGGTCGCGGCAAATTCACCCCTCCACTTT. Translating it yields CASSPLVAANSPLHF.

V is TRBV6-2 or TRBV6-3 and J is TRBJ1-1; D uncertain. Germline V gives CDR1 MNHEY, CDR2 SVGEGT. V was shortened by 0 bases and J by 1 base, with 15 bases between the two germline ends. The CDR3 covers 17 residues. The CDR3 nucleotides read TGTGCCAGCAGTTACTCATCCCCACAATGGGCGAACACTGAAGCTTTCTTT. It codes for CASSYSSPQWANTEAFF.

V and J are TRBV5-1 and TRBJ2-7; 7 nucleotides align to TRBD2. This CDR3 is built from 14 residues. Germline CDR1 reads SGHRS; CDR2 reads YFSETQ. The ends lost 1 base at V and 6 bases at J; junction bases unmatched: 7. In nucleotides, the CDR3 is TGCGCCAGCAGCTTGAATGGACTAGACGGCGAGCAGTACTTC. Translating it yields CASSLNGLDGEQYF.

The rearrangement uses TRBV7-6 and TRBJ2-2; TRBD2 aligns across 7 bases. CDR1 is SGHVS, CDR2 FNYEAQ, per germline. CDR3 length: 16 residues. Trimming at V came to 5 bases and at J to 5 bases, leaving 11 bases not matched to a gene. CDR3 amino acids: CASSPRGSGATGELFF. The DNA of the CDR3 is TGTGCCAGCAGCCCGCGGGGGAGCGGGGCAACCGGGGAGCTGTTTTTT. Using reference TRBV7-6 and TRBJ2-2 for the parts outside the CDR3, the full variable domain is GAGVSQSPRYKVTKRGQDVALRCDPISGHVSLYWYRQALGQGPEFLTYFNYEAQQDKSGLPNDRFSAERPEGSISTLTIQRTEQRDSAMYRCASSPRGSGATGELFFGEGSRLTVL.

V and J are TRBV11-3 and TRBJ2-7; a weak D match, TRBD1 (6 bases). This CDR3 comprises 15 residues. CDR1 is SGHNT and CDR2 is YENEEA in the germline V gene. The germline V and J ends were trimmed by 5 bases and 2 bases, with 16 bases remaining between them. CDR3 in amino acids: CASSLESGQTYEQYF. CDR3 coding DNA: TGTGCCAGCAGCCTTGAGTCAGGACAGACCTACGAGCAGTACTTC.

The rearrangement joins TRBV6-5 to TRBJ1-2; TRBD1 matches 7 bases. Germline V lookup: CDR1 MNHEY, CDR2 SVGAGI. V shed 0 bases and J 8 bases; nucleotides not matched to a gene: 9. This CDR3 contains 15 residues. The CDR3 DNA is TGTGCCAGCAGTTACTCGAGGGGGCGCGACGGGGGCTACACCTTC. Translated: CASSYSRGRDGGYTF.

This clone was seen a single time. V usage is TRBV29-1 and J usage is TRBJ2-7, with TRBD2 matching 7 bases. Germline lookup yields CDR1 SQVTM and CDR2 ANQGSEA. CDR3 length: 11 amino acids. The junction had 4 bases not matched to a gene; V was cut back by 4 bases and J by 7 bases. The CDR3: CSVAPGGEQYF. In nucleotides, the CDR3 is TGCAGCGTTGCTCCCGGGGGGGAGCAGTACTTC.

J is TRBJ1-2 and V is TRBV11-2; D uncertain. The CDR3 spans 14 residues. Germline-derived CDR1 and CDR2 are SGHAT and FQNNGV. Trimming cost V 8 bases and J 2 bases, with 15 bases left between them. CDR3 in amino acids: CASRRAGRNYGYTF. Here the CDR3 DNA reads TGTGCCAGCCGAAGGGCGGGGAGGAACTATGGCTACACCTTC. The whole variable domain, filled in from reference TRBV11-2 and TRBJ1-2, reads EAGVAQSPRYKIIEKRQSVAFWCNPISGHATLYWYQQILGQGPKLLIQFQNNGVVDDSQLPKDRFSAERLKGVDSTLKIQPAKLEDSAVYLCASRRAGRNYGYTFGSGTRLTVV.

The rearrangement joins TRBV10-3 to TRBJ1-6; possibly TRBD1 for D (5 bases). The CDR3 has 14 amino acids. V shed 5 bases and J shed 7 bases, with 12 bases lying between them. Germline V gene sequence: CDR1 ENHRY, CDR2 SYGVKD. Here the CDR3 reads CAISPDTGNSPLHF. The CDR3 DNA is TGTGCCATCAGTCCGGACACAGGAAATTCACCCCTCCACTTT.

CDR3: CASGSDREETQYF. The CDR3 coding sequence is TGTGCTAGTGGTTCGGACAGAGAAGAGACCCAGTACTTC. The chain links TRBV12-5 to TRBJ2-5; a weak D match, TRBD1 (6 bases). CDR3 length: 13 amino acids. Germline V gene sequence: CDR1 LGHNT, CDR2 FRNRAP. Trimming pared 4 bases from V and 3 bases from J, leaving 9 bases between.

The J gene is TRBJ2-7, the V gene TRBV6-2 or TRBV6-3; a weak D match, TRBD1 (5 bases). The ends were cut back, 6 bases at V and 7 bases at J, with 16 bases in the middle. The CDR3 consists of 13 residues. CDR1 and CDR2 (germline): MNHEY, SVGEGT. The CDR3 here is CASSRRAGWEQYF. The CDR3 DNA reads as TGTGCCAGCAGCAGACGGGCAGGGTGGGAGCAGTACTTC.

The rearrangement links TRBV18 to TRBJ1-2; a possible D gene is TRBD1 (6 bases). The V gene's germline CDR1 is KGHSH and CDR2 LQKENI. The V end was cut by 5 bases, the J end by 4 bases, with 14 bases between. This CDR3 comprises 14 residues. The CDR3, as DNA: TGTGCCAGCTCATCGGACAGCCCGCTCTATGGCTACACCTTC. Its translation: CASSSDSPLYGYTF. Looking up the rest from reference TRBV18 and TRBJ1-2 gives the full variable domain: NAGVMQNPRHLVRRRGQEARLRCSPMKGHSHVYWYRQLPEEGLKFMVYLQKENIIDESGMPKERFSAEFPKEGPSILRIQQVVRGDSAAYFCASSSDSPLYGYTFGSGTRLTVV.

This clone has just a few counts. The V and J genes are TRBV6-5 and TRBJ1-6, with D possibly matching TRBD1 (6 bases). The CDR3 has 14 amino acids. Per germline, CDR1 MNHEY and CDR2 SVGAGI. V lost 4 bases and J lost 3, with 7 bases in between. The CDR3 is CASSWDNYNSPLHF. The CDR3 DNA sequence: TGTGCCAGCAGTTGGGACAACTATAATTCACCCCTCCACTTT.

The CDR3 DNA sequence: TGTGCCAGCACCCTAGACAGTTTATGGGGAGGCTACACCTTC. Amino acids: CASTLDSLWGGYTF. V is TRBV6-5 and J is TRBJ1-2, with D perhaps matching TRBD1 (5 bases). CDR3 length: 14 residues. Trimming took off 7 bases at V and 8 bases at J, with 20 bases between the two ends. Germline V CDR1 and CDR2: MNHEY, SVGAGI.

The chain carries TRBV19 and TRBJ1-5; maybe TRBD1 (5 bases). The CDR3 runs 15 residues. Germline CDR1 is LNHDA and CDR2 is SQIVND (reference sequence). Trimming took off 10 bases at V and 2 bases at J, with 18 bases between the two ends. Here the CDR3 DNA reads TGTGCCACCACAGACAGTGTCTATCGCAATCAGCCCCAGCATTTT. It specifies CATTDSVYRNQPQHF.

The chain recombines TRBV3-1 (or the pseudogene TRBV3-2) with TRBJ1-2, with 8 bases aligning to TRBD1. The germline V gene has CDR1 LGHDT and CDR2 YNNKEL (reference sequence). V shed 0 bases and J 4 bases; nucleotides not matched to a gene: 7. The CDR3 totals 16 residues. The CDR3 DNA sequence: TGTGCCAGCAGCCAAGATAACAGGGGGTTTTTCTATGGCTACACCTTC. Translated: CASSQDNRGFFYGYTF.

The chain uses TRBV4-2 and TRBJ2-7, with 7 bases lining up with TRBD1. Germline trimming cut 2 bases from V and 3 bases from J; bases unmatched to any gene: 4. The CDR3 runs to 14 residues. Germline V gene lookup returns CDR1 LGHNA and CDR2 YNFKEQ. The CDR3 bases are TGTGCCAGCAGCCAATTGGGACAGAACTACGAGCAGTACTTC. Protein: CASSQLGQNYEQYF.